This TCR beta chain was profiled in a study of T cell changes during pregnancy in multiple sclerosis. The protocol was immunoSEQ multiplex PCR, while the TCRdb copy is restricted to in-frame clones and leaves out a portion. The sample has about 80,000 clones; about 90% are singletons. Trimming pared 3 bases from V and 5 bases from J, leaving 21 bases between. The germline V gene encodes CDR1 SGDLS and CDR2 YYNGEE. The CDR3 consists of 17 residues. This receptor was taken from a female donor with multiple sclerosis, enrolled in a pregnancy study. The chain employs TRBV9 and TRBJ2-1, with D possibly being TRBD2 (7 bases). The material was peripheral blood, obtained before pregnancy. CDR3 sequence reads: CASSATNTGGPHNEQFF. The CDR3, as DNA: TGTGCCAGCAGCGCAACTAACACCGGGGGGCCCCACAATGAGCAGTTCTTC.